This TCR beta chain was sequenced for a study of control samples from healthy donors and cancer patients. V was cut by 5 bases and J by 6 bases, with 14 bases left in between. Germline V CDR1 and CDR2: KGHDR, SFDVKD. The CDR3 contains 14 residues. Assay used: immunoSEQ multiplex PCR; TCRdb lists only in-frame clones, some missing. The sample comprises around 110,000 clones, around 89% of which are singletons, and around 1.1% rests with the top ten. The sequence was obtained from a woman between 50 and 59 years old with colorectal cancer. This chain links TRBV24-1 with TRBJ2-3; TRBD2 is a possible D gene (5 bases). Sequenced: PBMCs. CDR3 nucleotides: TGTGCCACCAGTGTTGTGGGAGCCCCCGATACGCAGTATTTT. Translated, it gives CATSVVGAPDTQYF.